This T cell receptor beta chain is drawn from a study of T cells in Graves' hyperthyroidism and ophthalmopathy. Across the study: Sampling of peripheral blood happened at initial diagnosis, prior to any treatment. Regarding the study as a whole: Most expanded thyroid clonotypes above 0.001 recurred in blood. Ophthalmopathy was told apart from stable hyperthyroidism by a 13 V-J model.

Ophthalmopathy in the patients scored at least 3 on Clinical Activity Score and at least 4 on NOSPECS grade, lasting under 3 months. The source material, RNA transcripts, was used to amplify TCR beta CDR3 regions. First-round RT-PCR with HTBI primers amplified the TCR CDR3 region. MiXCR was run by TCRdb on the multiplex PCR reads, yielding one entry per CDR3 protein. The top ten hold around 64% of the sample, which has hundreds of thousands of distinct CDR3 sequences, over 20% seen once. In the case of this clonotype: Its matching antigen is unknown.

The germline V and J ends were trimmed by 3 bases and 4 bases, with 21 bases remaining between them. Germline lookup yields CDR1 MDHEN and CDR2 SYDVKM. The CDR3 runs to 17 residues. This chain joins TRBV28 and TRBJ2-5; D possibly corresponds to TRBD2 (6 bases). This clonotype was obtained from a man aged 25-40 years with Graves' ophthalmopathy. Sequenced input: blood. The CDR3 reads CASSFSPGREVLETQYF. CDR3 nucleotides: TGTGCCAGCAGTTTCTCTCCCGGCAGGGAGGTTTTAGAGACCCAGTACTTC.